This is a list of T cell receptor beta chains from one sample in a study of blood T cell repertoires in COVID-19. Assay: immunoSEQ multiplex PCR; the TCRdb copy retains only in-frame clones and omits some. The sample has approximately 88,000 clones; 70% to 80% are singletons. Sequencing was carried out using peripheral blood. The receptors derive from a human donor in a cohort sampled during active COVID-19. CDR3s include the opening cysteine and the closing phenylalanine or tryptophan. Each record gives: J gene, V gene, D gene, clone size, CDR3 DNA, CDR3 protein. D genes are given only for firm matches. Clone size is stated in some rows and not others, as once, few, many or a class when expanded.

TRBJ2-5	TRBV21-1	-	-	TGTGCCAGCAGCAACAGGGCGTCCCCGGGAGGGACCCAGTACTTC	CASSNRASPGGTQYF
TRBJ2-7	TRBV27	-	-	TGTGCCAGCAGTTTATCACTCCCCTACGAGCAGTACTTC	CASSLSLPYEQYF
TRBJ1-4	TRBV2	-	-	TGTGCCAGCGCGTACGGTGAAAAACTGTTTTTT	CASAYGEKLFF
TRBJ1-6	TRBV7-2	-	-	TGTGCCAGCAACGATCAGGGGTCATTTAATTCACCCCTCCACTTT	CASNDQGSFNSPLHF
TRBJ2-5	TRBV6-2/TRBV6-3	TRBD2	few	TGTGCCAGCAGTCCCGCCGGGACTAGCGGTGAAGAGACCCAGTACTTC	CASSPAGTSGEETQYF
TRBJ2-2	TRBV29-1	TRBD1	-	TGCAGCGTTCTCCCGGGACAGGGAGGGACCGGGGAGCTGTTTTTT	CSVLPGQGGTGELFF
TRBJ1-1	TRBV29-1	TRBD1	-	TGCAGCGTTACAACAGGGGTGGTGAACACTGAAGCTTTCTTT	CSVTTGVVNTEAFF
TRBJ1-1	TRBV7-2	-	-	TGTGCCAGCAGCTTATCCAGACTAGACACTGAAGCTTTCTTT	CASSLSRLDTEAFF
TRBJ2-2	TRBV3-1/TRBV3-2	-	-	TGTGCCAGCCAGTCCGTTGGGGAGCTGTTTTTT	CASQSVGELFF
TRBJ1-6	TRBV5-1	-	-	TGCGCCAGCAGCTTGGCCGGGGGGACCTCCTATAATTCACCCCTCCACTTT	CASSLAGGTSYNSPLHF
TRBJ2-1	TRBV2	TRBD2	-	TGTGCCAGCACTAGATCGGGACTAGCGATCAATGAGCAGTTCTTC	CASTRSGLAINEQFF
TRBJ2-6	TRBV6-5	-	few	TGTGCCAGCAGTTATCAGATCTCTGGGGCCAACGTCCTGACTTTC	CASSYQISGANVLTF
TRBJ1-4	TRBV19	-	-	TGTGCCAGTAGTACAGGGGTAACATCTAATGAAAAACTGTTTTTT	CASSTGVTSNEKLFF
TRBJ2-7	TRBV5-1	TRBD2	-	TGCGCCAGCAGCTTTTTACCCCCTAGCGGGGTCTACGAGCAGTACTTC	CASSFLPPSGVYEQYF
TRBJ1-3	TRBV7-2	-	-	TGTGCCATCGCCAGGGGCCTCTCTGGAAACACCATATATTTT	CAIARGLSGNTIYF
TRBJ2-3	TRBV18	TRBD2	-	TGTGCCAGCTTAAAGACTAGCGGGCGAATAGATACGCAGTATTTT	CASLKTSGRIDTQYF
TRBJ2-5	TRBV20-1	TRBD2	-	TGCAGTGCTAGTCCGTGGACTAGCGGGAGCCAAGAGACCCAGTACTTC	CSASPWTSGSQETQYF
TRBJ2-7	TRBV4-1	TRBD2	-	TGCGCCAGCAGCCGGCCCCGGGCGGGAGAGACCTTGGGGGAGCAGTACTTC	CASSRPRAGETLGEQYF
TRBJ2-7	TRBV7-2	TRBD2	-	TGTGCCAGCAGCTTATCCCCGACTAGCGGGAGCTACGAGCAGTACTTC	CASSLSPTSGSYEQYF
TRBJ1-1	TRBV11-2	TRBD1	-	TGTGCCAGCAGCTTATTAAGGGGGCTGGGCACTGAAGCTTTCTTT	CASSLLRGLGTEAFF
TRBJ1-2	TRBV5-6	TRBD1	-	TGTGCCAGCAGGTTGGGACAGGGGGCTAACTATGGCTACACCTTC	CASRLGQGANYGYTF
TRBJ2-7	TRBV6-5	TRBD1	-	TGTGCCAGCAGCCCGGACAGGGGTGCCTACGAGCAGTACTTC	CASSPDRGAYEQYF
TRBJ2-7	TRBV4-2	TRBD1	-	TGTGCCAGCAGCCCTTTAGCAGGGGGTGGTATGGGCGAGCAGTACTTC	CASSPLAGGGMGEQYF
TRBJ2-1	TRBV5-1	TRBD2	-	TGCGCCAGCAGCGTATTTCTAGCGGGCGTCGATGAGCAGTTCTTC	CASSVFLAGVDEQFF
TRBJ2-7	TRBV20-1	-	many	TGCAGTGCTAGACCTTCCTACGAGCAGTACTTC	CSARPSYEQYF
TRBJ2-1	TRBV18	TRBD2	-	TGTGCCAGCTCACCGCCTCGCGGGACTAGCGGGAGGCGCTCCTACAATGAGCAGTTCTTC	CASSPPRGTSGRRSYNEQFF
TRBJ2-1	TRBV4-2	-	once	TGTGCCAGCAGCCAAGGAGTCGGGCAGGGAACCTACAATGAGCAGTTCTTC	CASSQGVGQGTYNEQFF
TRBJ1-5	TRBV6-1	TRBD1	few	TGTGCCAGCAGTGGGACAGGGGGATATAGCAATCAGCCCCAGCATTTT	CASSGTGGYSNQPQHF
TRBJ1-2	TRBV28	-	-	TGTGCCAGCAGTTTAAACAGAAATAACTATGGCTACACCTTC	CASSLNRNNYGYTF
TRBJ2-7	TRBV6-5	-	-	TGTGCCAGTGGTAGGGGCCCCTACGAGCAGTACTTC	CASGRGPYEQYF